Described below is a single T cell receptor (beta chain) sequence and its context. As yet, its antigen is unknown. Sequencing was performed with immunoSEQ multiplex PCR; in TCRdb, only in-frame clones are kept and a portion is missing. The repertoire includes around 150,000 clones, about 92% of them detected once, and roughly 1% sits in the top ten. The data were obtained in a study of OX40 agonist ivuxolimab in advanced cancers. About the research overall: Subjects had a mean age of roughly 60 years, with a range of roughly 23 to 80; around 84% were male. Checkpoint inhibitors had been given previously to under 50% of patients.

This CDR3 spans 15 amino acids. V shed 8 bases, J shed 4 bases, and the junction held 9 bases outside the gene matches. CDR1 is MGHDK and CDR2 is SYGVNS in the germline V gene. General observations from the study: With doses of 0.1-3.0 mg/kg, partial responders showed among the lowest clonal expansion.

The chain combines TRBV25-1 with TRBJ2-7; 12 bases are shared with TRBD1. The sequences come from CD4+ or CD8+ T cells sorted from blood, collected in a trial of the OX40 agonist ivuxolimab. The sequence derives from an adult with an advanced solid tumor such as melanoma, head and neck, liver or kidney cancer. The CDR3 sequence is CASAPGQGAIYEQYF. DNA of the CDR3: TGTGCCAGCGCACCGGGACAGGGGGCTATTTACGAGCAGTACTTC.